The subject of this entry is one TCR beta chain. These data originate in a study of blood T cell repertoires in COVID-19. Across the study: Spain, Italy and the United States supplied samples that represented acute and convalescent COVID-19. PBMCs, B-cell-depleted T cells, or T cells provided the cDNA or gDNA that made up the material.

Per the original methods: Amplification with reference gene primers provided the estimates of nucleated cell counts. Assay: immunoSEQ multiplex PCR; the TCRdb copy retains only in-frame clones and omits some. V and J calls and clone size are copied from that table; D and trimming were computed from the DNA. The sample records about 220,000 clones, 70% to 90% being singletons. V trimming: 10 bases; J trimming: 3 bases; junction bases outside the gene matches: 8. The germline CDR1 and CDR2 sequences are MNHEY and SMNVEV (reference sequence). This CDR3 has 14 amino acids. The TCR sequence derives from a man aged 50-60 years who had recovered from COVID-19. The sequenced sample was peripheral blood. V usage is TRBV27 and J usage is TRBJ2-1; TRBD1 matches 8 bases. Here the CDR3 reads CATQRGQDYNEQFF. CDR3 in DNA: TGTGCCACCCAAAGGGGACAGGACTACAATGAGCAGTTCTTC.